A selection of T cell receptor beta chains follows, all from one sample in a study of blood T cell repertoires in COVID-19. Sequencing used immunoSEQ multiplex PCR; TCRdb keeps in-frame clones, though not all of them. The sample has 55,000 to 65,000 clones, around 91% seen once. Source material: peripheral blood. All receptors derive from a woman aged 55-70 years with active COVID-19. The CDR3 runs from the conserved cysteine through the conserved F or W. Each record gives: clone size, J gene, V gene, D gene, CDR3 DNA, CDR3 protein. D genes are given only for firm matches. Only part of the rows carry a size: once, few, many, or a class if the clone is expanded.

clone_size: .; j_call: TRBJ2-7; v_call: TRBV27; d_call: TRBD2; cdr3_nt: TGTGCCAGCAGTCTGACTAGCGGGGGGCCGCTAGGGTACTTC; cdr3_aa: CASSLTSGGPLGYF
clone_size: .; j_call: TRBJ1-6; v_call: TRBV25-1; d_call: .; cdr3_nt: TGTGCCAGTACAGGGATGAATTCACCCCTCCACTTT; cdr3_aa: CASTGMNSPLHF
clone_size: .; j_call: TRBJ1-1; v_call: TRBV7-6; d_call: .; cdr3_nt: TGTGCCAGCAGACAGACAGAGAACACTGAAGCTTTCTTT; cdr3_aa: CASRQTENTEAFF
clone_size: once; j_call: TRBJ1-1; v_call: TRBV18; d_call: .; cdr3_nt: TGTGCCAGCTCCCTTCTCTCAGGGAAAACGAATGTGGGAGCTTTCTTT; cdr3_aa: CASSLLSGKTNVGAFF
clone_size: .; j_call: TRBJ1-6; v_call: TRBV5-1; d_call: TRBD1; cdr3_nt: TGCGCCAGCAGCTCGACAGGGGACCCCGATTCACCCCTCCACTTT; cdr3_aa: CASSSTGDPDSPLHF
clone_size: .; j_call: TRBJ2-1; v_call: TRBV4-1; d_call: .; cdr3_nt: TGCGCCAGCAGCCAACTACCTAGACAGGTCCGGAGCTACAATGAGCAGTTCTTC; cdr3_aa: CASSQLPRQVRSYNEQFF
clone_size: .; j_call: TRBJ1-6; v_call: TRBV19; d_call: TRBD1; cdr3_nt: TGTGCCAGTAGACCCAGACAGGGCAACAATTCACCCCTCCACTTT; cdr3_aa: CASRPRQGNNSPLHF
clone_size: once; j_call: TRBJ2-2; v_call: TRBV27; d_call: .; cdr3_nt: TGTGCCAGCAGTTTTTGGGGAGGCACCGGGGAGCTGTTTTTT; cdr3_aa: CASSFWGGTGELFF
clone_size: .; j_call: TRBJ1-2; v_call: TRBV3-1/TRBV3-2; d_call: TRBD1; cdr3_nt: TGTGCCAGCAGCCAAGATTCGACAGGGGCCTATGGCTACACCTTC; cdr3_aa: CASSQDSTGAYGYTF
clone_size: .; j_call: TRBJ2-7; v_call: TRBV10-3; d_call: TRBD1; cdr3_nt: TGTGCCACAGGGGGCAGCGGAAACGAGCAGTACTTC; cdr3_aa: CATGGSGNEQYF
clone_size: .; j_call: TRBJ2-3; v_call: TRBV7-3; d_call: TRBD1; cdr3_nt: TGTGCCAGCAGCTTCAATCCCGCTCCCCAGGGGGCCCAGTATTTT; cdr3_aa: CASSFNPAPQGAQYF
clone_size: .; j_call: TRBJ1-4; v_call: TRBV6-5; d_call: TRBD1; cdr3_nt: TGTGCCAGCAGTCCGAGGACAGGGGGTCTTGAAAAACTGTTTTTT; cdr3_aa: CASSPRTGGLEKLFF
clone_size: .; j_call: TRBJ2-7; v_call: TRBV25-1; d_call: TRBD2; cdr3_nt: TGTGCCAGCAGTGCCGGGACTAGCGGGGGAGACCTCTACGAGCAGTACTTC; cdr3_aa: CASSAGTSGGDLYEQYF
clone_size: once; j_call: TRBJ2-3; v_call: TRBV7-2; d_call: .; cdr3_nt: TGTGCCAGCAGCTCCGTAGGGGGGGGCTGGGATACGCAGTATTTT; cdr3_aa: CASSSVGGGWDTQYF
clone_size: .; j_call: TRBJ2-1; v_call: TRBV21-1; d_call: .; cdr3_nt: TGTGCCAGCAGCAAGGGTCGGGCGGGGGGCTCCTACAATGAGCAGTTCTTC; cdr3_aa: CASSKGRAGGSYNEQFF
clone_size: .; j_call: TRBJ1-2; v_call: TRBV6-5; d_call: TRBD1; cdr3_nt: TGTGCCAGCAGCCGGGACAGGACAACTTACACCTTC; cdr3_aa: CASSRDRTTYTF
clone_size: .; j_call: TRBJ1-1; v_call: TRBV12-3/TRBV12-4; d_call: .; cdr3_nt: TGTGCCAGCAGACAGAGTTTAGCTGAAGCTTTCTTT; cdr3_aa: CASRQSLAEAFF
clone_size: once; j_call: TRBJ2-2; v_call: TRBV4-1; d_call: .; cdr3_nt: TGCGCCAGCAGCCAAGGTTCCGCCGGGTTCACCGGGGAGCTGTTTTTT; cdr3_aa: CASSQGSAGFTGELFF
clone_size: .; j_call: TRBJ2-5; v_call: TRBV5-1; d_call: TRBD1; cdr3_nt: TGCGCCAGCAGCTTGGCCGGGGACAGTAAAGAGACCCAGTACTTC; cdr3_aa: CASSLAGDSKETQYF
clone_size: .; j_call: TRBJ1-6; v_call: TRBV11-3; d_call: TRBD1; cdr3_nt: TGTGCCAGCAGGCCGGACAGGGGAACACCCCTCCACTTT; cdr3_aa: CASRPDRGTPLHF
clone_size: .; j_call: TRBJ2-3; v_call: TRBV9; d_call: .; cdr3_nt: TGTGCCAGCAGCGTAGCCAGCGGGTCCACAGATACGCAGTATTTT; cdr3_aa: CASSVASGSTDTQYF
clone_size: .; j_call: TRBJ2-3; v_call: TRBV5-1; d_call: .; cdr3_nt: TGCGCCAGCAGCTTGTTTCGGGGCACAGATACGCAGTATTTT; cdr3_aa: CASSLFRGTDTQYF
clone_size: .; j_call: TRBJ1-1; v_call: TRBV7-6; d_call: TRBD1; cdr3_nt: TGTGCCAGCAGCTTTGACAGGGCGAACACTGAAGCTTTCTTT; cdr3_aa: CASSFDRANTEAFF
clone_size: .; j_call: TRBJ2-3; v_call: TRBV27; d_call: TRBD1; cdr3_nt: TGTGCCAGCAGTTTCCTCTCCGAGGGGGCCACAGATACGCAGTATTTT; cdr3_aa: CASSFLSEGATDTQYF
clone_size: .; j_call: TRBJ2-2; v_call: TRBV27; d_call: TRBD1; cdr3_nt: TGTGCCAGCAGTTCCCGACAGGGTCCGAACACCGGGGAGCTGTTTTTT; cdr3_aa: CASSSRQGPNTGELFF
clone_size: .; j_call: TRBJ2-1; v_call: TRBV7-3; d_call: .; cdr3_nt: TGTGCCAGCAGCTACGCGGGGACTGCTACCGGCAATGAGCAGTTCTTC; cdr3_aa: CASSYAGTATGNEQFF
clone_size: .; j_call: TRBJ2-1; v_call: TRBV5-1; d_call: TRBD1; cdr3_nt: TGCGCCAGCAGCTCCGGACAGGGACCATACAATGAGCAGTTCTTC; cdr3_aa: CASSSGQGPYNEQFF
clone_size: .; j_call: TRBJ2-1; v_call: TRBV19; d_call: .; cdr3_nt: TGTGCCAGTAGTATTTACAGGGTCAATGAGCAGTTCTTC; cdr3_aa: CASSIYRVNEQFF
clone_size: once; j_call: TRBJ1-2; v_call: TRBV5-1; d_call: TRBD1; cdr3_nt: TGCGCCAGCAGCACACACCTCTCTCTGGCCCCGGACAGGGGGCGGAATGGCTACACCTTC; cdr3_aa: CASSTHLSLAPDRGRNGYTF
clone_size: .; j_call: TRBJ2-7; v_call: TRBV6-6; d_call: TRBD1; cdr3_nt: TGTGCCAGCAGTTACTCGAGTGACAGGGGGGACGAGCAGTACTTC; cdr3_aa: CASSYSSDRGDEQYF
clone_size: .; j_call: TRBJ1-1; v_call: TRBV7-3; d_call: .; cdr3_nt: TGTGCCAGCACCTCAAGTGGCGGGGCCAACACTGAAGCTTTCTTT; cdr3_aa: CASTSSGGANTEAFF
clone_size: .; j_call: TRBJ1-3; v_call: TRBV6-6; d_call: TRBD1; cdr3_nt: TGTGCCAGCAGCCGAGGACAGGGGGGAAACACCATATATTTT; cdr3_aa: CASSRGQGGNTIYF
clone_size: .; j_call: TRBJ1-2; v_call: TRBV6-2/TRBV6-3; d_call: TRBD1; cdr3_nt: TGTGCCAGCAGTTCCCGCCGGGACAGGGTTGGAAACTATGGCTACACCTTC; cdr3_aa: CASSSRRDRVGNYGYTF
clone_size: .; j_call: TRBJ2-7; v_call: TRBV5-1; d_call: TRBD1; cdr3_nt: TGCGCCAGCAGCCCGAGACAGGGGGCGAGGGAGCAGTACTTC; cdr3_aa: CASSPRQGAREQYF
clone_size: .; j_call: TRBJ2-7; v_call: TRBV24-1; d_call: TRBD1; cdr3_nt: TGTGCCACCAGTGACAGGGCGGACAGGACGAGCTCCTACGAGCAGTACTTC; cdr3_aa: CATSDRADRTSSYEQYF
clone_size: .; j_call: TRBJ2-3; v_call: TRBV3-1/TRBV3-2; d_call: TRBD2; cdr3_nt: TGTGCCAGCAGCGATACCACTAGCGGGGGGGCCAGAGATACGCAGTATTTT; cdr3_aa: CASSDTTSGGARDTQYF
clone_size: .; j_call: TRBJ2-5; v_call: TRBV9; d_call: TRBD2; cdr3_nt: TGTGCCAGCAGCGTCGCCCCTAGCGGGGGGCAAGAGACCCAGTACTTC; cdr3_aa: CASSVAPSGGQETQYF
clone_size: .; j_call: TRBJ2-1; v_call: TRBV7-6; d_call: .; cdr3_nt: TGTGCCAGCAGCCCCGCAAGCCCCGTCTCCAATGAGCAGTTCTTC; cdr3_aa: CASSPASPVSNEQFF
clone_size: .; j_call: TRBJ1-4; v_call: TRBV6-1; d_call: TRBD1; cdr3_nt: TGTGCCAGCAGTGAAAACCACGCGGCAGGGGACAGAAAACTGTTTTTT; cdr3_aa: CASSENHAAGDRKLFF
clone_size: .; j_call: TRBJ1-2; v_call: TRBV3-1/TRBV3-2; d_call: .; cdr3_nt: TGTGCCAGCAGCCGAGAGGGGCTGGTTGGCTACACCTTC; cdr3_aa: CASSREGLVGYTF
clone_size: .; j_call: TRBJ2-7; v_call: TRBV27; d_call: .; cdr3_nt: TGTGCCAGCAGTTTTGGAGGGGTCATTCCCTACGAGCAGTACTTC; cdr3_aa: CASSFGGVIPYEQYF
clone_size: .; j_call: TRBJ1-1; v_call: TRBV2; d_call: .; cdr3_nt: TGTGCCAGCAGCCCGGACAGAGGAGCTTTCTTT; cdr3_aa: CASSPDRGAFF
clone_size: .; j_call: TRBJ1-1; v_call: TRBV9; d_call: .; cdr3_nt: TGTGCCAGCAGCCCGCAGGGGTTGTCGGCTGAAGCTTTCTTT; cdr3_aa: CASSPQGLSAEAFF
clone_size: .; j_call: TRBJ2-7; v_call: TRBV19; d_call: TRBD1; cdr3_nt: TGTGCCAGTAGTAACAGGGGCGCCTACGAGCAGTACTTC; cdr3_aa: CASSNRGAYEQYF
clone_size: .; j_call: TRBJ1-5; v_call: TRBV24-1; d_call: TRBD1; cdr3_nt: TGTGCCACCGGGACAGGGGGCAATCAGCCCCAGCATTTT; cdr3_aa: CATGTGGNQPQHF
clone_size: .; j_call: TRBJ2-5; v_call: TRBV4-3; d_call: TRBD1; cdr3_nt: TGCGCCAGCAGCCGGGAGTGGACAGGCCTCCAAGAGACCCAGTACTTC; cdr3_aa: CASSREWTGLQETQYF